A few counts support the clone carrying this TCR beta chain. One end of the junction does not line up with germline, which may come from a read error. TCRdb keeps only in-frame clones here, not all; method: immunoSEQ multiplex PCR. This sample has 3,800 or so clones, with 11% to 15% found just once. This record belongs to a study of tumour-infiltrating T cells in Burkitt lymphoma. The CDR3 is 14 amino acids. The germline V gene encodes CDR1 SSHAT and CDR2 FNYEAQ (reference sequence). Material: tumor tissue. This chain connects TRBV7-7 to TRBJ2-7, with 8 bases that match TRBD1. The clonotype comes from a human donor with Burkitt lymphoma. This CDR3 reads CASSLLDTGGEQYF. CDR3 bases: TGTGCTAGCAGCTTATTGGATACAGGGGGAGAGCAGTACTTC.